What follows are 32 T cell receptor beta chains derived from one specimen sequenced in a study of blood T cells in healthy people across ages. A J-beta primer mix and a sample-barcoded 5' primer were used in a second PCR of about 7 to 12 cycles. TCRdb passed the 5' RACE reads through MiXCR, listing each CDR3 protein once. The sample includes 750,000 to 950,000 distinct CDR3 sequences, 29% of them seen just once. Separately, the same data were catalogued under a study of T cells of mothers and their children.

Material for sequencing was blood. The receptors come from a middle-aged woman in good health.

As to this clonotype: This may come from a read error, since a much larger clone is one base off. V gene TRBV5-1 combines with J gene TRBJ2-3, with D unresolved. V gave up 0 bases and J gave up 5 bases, with 16 bases separating them. Germline V lookup: CDR1 SGHRS, CDR2 YFSETQ. CDR3 length: 16 amino acids. The CDR3 reads CASSLVLRKGKDTQYF. Written as DNA, the CDR3 is TGCGCCAGCAGCTTGGTCCTGCGTAAGGGCAAAGATACGCAGTATTTT.

V and J are TRBV11-2 and TRBJ2-3, with 8 bases lining up with TRBD2. Germline-derived CDR1 and CDR2 are SGHAT and FQNNGV. The CDR3 is made up of 14 amino acids. V trimming: 10 bases; J trimming: 5 bases; junction bases outside the gene matches: 11. CDR3 nucleotides: TGTGCCACCCGACTCAGCGGGGGTAAAGATACGCAGTATTTT. Translating gives CATRLSGGKDTQYF. The complete variable domain, with remaining parts taken from reference TRBV11-2 and TRBJ2-3, reads EAGVAQSPRYKIIEKRQSVAFWCNPISGHATLYWYQQILGQGPKLLIQFQNNGVVDDSQLPKDRFSAERLKGVDSTLKIQPAKLEDSAVYLCATRLSGGKDTQYFGPGTRLTVL.

V and J are TRBV7-9 and TRBJ1-2; perhaps TRBD1 as D (5 bases). Trimming removed 5 bases from V and 3 bases from J, with 16 bases in between. Germline assignment: CDR1 SEHNR and CDR2 FQNEAQ (reference sequence). The CDR3 extends over 15 amino acids. CDR3 protein: CASSGSGTADYGYTF. DNA for the CDR3: TGTGCCAGCAGCGGATCCGGGACGGCCGACTATGGCTACACCTTC.

Note on this clonotype: A clone one base away is much larger, so this may be a read error. This chain joins TRBV7-9 and TRBJ2-5, with 9 bases matching TRBD2. This CDR3 spans 15 amino acids. J gave up 9 bases and V 5 bases, and 13 bases lay outside the gene matches. Germline-derived CDR1 and CDR2 are SEHNR and FQNEAQ (reference sequence). The DNA of the CDR3 is TGTGCCAGCAGCCCAGGAGCGGGGGGACACGAGGCCCAGTACTTC. The encoded protein is CASSPGAGGHEAQYF.

As DNA, the CDR3 is TGCAGTGCTAGAACACCGGGACAGGGGCTCACCGGGGAGCTGTTTTTT. Its protein is CSARTPGQGLTGELFF. The chain links TRBV20-1 to TRBJ2-2; 10 bases are shared with TRBD1. Germline CDR1 reads DFQATT; CDR2 reads SNEGSKA (reference sequence). The CDR3 is 16 amino acids. The V and J ends lost 2 bases and 4 bases, in that order; junction bases with no gene match: 7.

The chain links TRBV18 to TRBJ2-6; 8 bases fit TRBD2. The CDR3 contains 17 residues. Looked up from germline, CDR1 is KGHSH and CDR2 is LQKENI. V lost 2 bases and J lost 2; bases outside the gene matches: 5. Here the CDR3 reads CASSPGLAPTGANVLTF. CDR3 DNA sequence: TGTGCCAGCTCACCAGGACTAGCACCAACTGGGGCCAACGTCCTGACTTTC.

This clonotype was seen a few times. The chain employs TRBV12-3 or TRBV12-4 and TRBJ2-1, with 9 bases aligning to TRBD1. This CDR3 contains 14 residues. Trimming cost V 7 bases and J 5 bases; bases outside gene matches: 6. CDR3 coding DNA: TGTGCCAGCATCTTTGGGACAGGGAACAATGAGCAGTTCTTC. It specifies CASIFGTGNNEQFF.

The CDR3 is CASSSLTGSSYNEQYF. In nucleotides, the CDR3 is TGTGCCAGCAGCTCCTTGACTGGGAGCTCCTACAATGAGCAGTACTTC. V is TRBV7-9 and J is TRBJ2-1, with D maybe TRBD2 (5 bases). The J call may be mistaken, given a closer DNA end match to TRBJ2-7. Germline V gene lookup returns CDR1 SEHNR and CDR2 FQNEAQ (reference sequence). The CDR3 extends over 16 amino acids.

The chain carries TRBV5-5 and TRBJ2-1; perhaps TRBD1 as D (5 bases). Germline V gene sequence: CDR1 SGHKS, CDR2 YYEKEE (reference sequence). V was trimmed by 2 bases and J by 2 bases, leaving 11 bases between them. The CDR3 spans 15 residues. In DNA, the CDR3 is TGTGCCAGCAGCTTCGCAGGGCTCCCCTACAATGAGCAGTTCTTC. Encoded protein: CASSFAGLPYNEQFF.

This chain connects TRBV3-1 to TRBJ1-2; TRBD1 might be the D (6 bases). The V end was cut by 4 bases, the J end by 4 bases, with 16 bases between. The CDR3 has 15 residues. The germline V gene has CDR1 LGHDT and CDR2 YNNKEL (reference sequence). CDR3 DNA: TGTGCCAGCAGCCTATCCGGGACACCTGGCTATGGCTACACCTTC. It yields the protein CASSLSGTPGYGYTF.

This clonotype was seen more than once but under ten times. The chain couples TRBV7-2 to TRBJ2-1; possible D gene TRBD2, 5 bases. Germline CDR1 SGHTA, CDR2 FQGNSA. This CDR3 region has 14 residues. V lost 2 bases and J lost 7, with 12 bases in between. The CDR3: CASSLTGSGNEQFF. DNA for the CDR3: TGTGCCAGCAGCTTAACGGGGTCGGGGAATGAGCAGTTCTTC.

As to this clonotype: Germline is not matched at one junction end, which may reflect a read error. The chain employs TRBV28 and TRBJ2-1; D not certain. Per the germline V gene, CDR1 is MDHEN and CDR2 is SYDVKM. This CDR3 is built from 14 residues. In DNA form, the CDR3 reads TGTGCCAGCAGCTTCGATCAGTTTTACAGTGAGCAGTTCTTC. Its protein product is CASSFDQFYSEQFF.

CDR3 DNA: TGTGCCACCAGTGCGGCGGGAGGAAGCTACAATGAGCAGTTCTTC. Amino acid sequence: CATSAAGGSYNEQFF. This chain connects TRBV24-1 to TRBJ2-1; 8 nucleotides agree with TRBD2. V gave up 5 bases and J gave up 3 bases; unmatched junction bases: 5. The V gene's germline CDR1 is KGHDR and CDR2 SFDVKD. The CDR3 length is 15 residues.

To note about this clonotype: The junction departs from the called germline gene at one end, perhaps through a read error. The rearrangement links TRBV10-2 to TRBJ2-7; D unclear. CDR1 and CDR2 (germline): WSHSY, SAAADI. The length of the CDR3 is 14 residues. The CDR3 coding sequence is TGCGCCAGCAGTGAAGGGCAGAAATCCTACAAGCAGTACTTC. Its translation is CASSEGQKSYKQYF.

This clonotype occurred many times. The CDR3 here is CASSPGRYSNQPQHF. The CDR3 DNA reads TGTGCCAGCAGCCCAGGACGGTATAGCAATCAGCCCCAGCATTTT. The chain is built from TRBV7-2 and TRBJ1-5; no definite D call. In germline, CDR1 is SGHTA, CDR2 FQGNSA. The CDR3 is 15 amino acids. Trimming stripped 5 bases from V and 0 bases from J, with 11 bases between. Drawing the rest from reference TRBV7-2 and TRBJ1-5, the complete variable domain is GAGVSQSPSNKVTEKGKDVELRCDPISGHTALYWYRQSLGQGLEFLIYFQGNSAPDKSGLPSDRFSAERTGGSVSTLTIQRTQQEDSAVYLCASSPGRYSNQPQHFGDGTRLSIL.

On this clonotype: This clone may be a read error of a much larger clone one base away. This rearrangement joins TRBV12-3 or TRBV12-4 to TRBJ2-7; tentatively, D is TRBD2 (5 bases). Judging by the DNA end, TRBJ2-5 fits better; the J call may be wrong. The CDR3 runs 15 residues. CDR3 DNA: TGTGCCAGCAGTTTAGGGTGGGCTAGCAGGGAGACCCAGTACTTC. Its translation is CASSLGWASRETQYF.

The chain recombines TRBV6-1 with TRBJ1-5; the D gene is possibly TRBD1 (5 bases). Germline V lookup: CDR1 MNHNS, CDR2 SASEGT. With 8 bases removed from V and 0 bases from J, the gap between germline ends came to 17 bases. The CDR3 length is 16 residues. The CDR3, as DNA: TGTGCCAGCGCACGTCTATTGGGGGATAGCAATCAGCCCCAGCATTTT. Protein product: CASARLLGDSNQPQHF.

This clonotype was counted at least ten times. The genes are TRBV4-3 and TRBJ1-1; D remains ambiguous. Germline CDR1 and CDR2: LGHNA and YSLEER. This CDR3 has 13 residues. Between the trimmed V and J ends, which lost 2 bases and 5 bases, there was a span of 9 bases. CDR3 DNA: TGCGCCAGCAGCCAAATCCGGGGAACTGAAGCTTTCTTT. Translation: CASSQIRGTEAFF.

Remarks on this clonotype: A much larger clonotype is one base distant, so this may be a read error. The rearrangement joins TRBV4-1 to TRBJ2-1, with 10 bases that match TRBD2. Germline CDR1 and CDR2: MGHRA and YSYEKL. The CDR3 has 15 amino acids. CDR3 DNA: TGCGTCAGCAGCCAGCTAGCGGGGGTTACTAATGAGCAGTTCTTC. Its protein product is CVSSQLAGVTNEQFF.

The CDR3 loop reads CASSRGRSSEKLFF. The DNA for the CDR3 is TGCGCCAGCAGCCGCGGACGGAGCAGCGAAAAACTGTTTTTT. V is TRBV5-1 and J is TRBJ1-4; D gene unclear. V was shortened by 4 bases and J by 8 bases, with 15 bases between the two germline ends. The CDR3 is 14 residues long. Germline-derived CDR1 and CDR2 are SGHRS and YFSETQ.

This clonotype came up many times. This rearrangement joins TRBV25-1 to TRBJ1-2; 11 bases align to TRBD1. The CDR3 contains 13 residues. Germline V gene sequence: CDR1 MGHDK, CDR2 SYGVNS. The ends lost 7 bases at V and 7 bases at J; junction bases unmatched: 5. The chain's CDR3 is CASNGQGAAGYTF. DNA for the CDR3: TGTGCCAGCAACGGACAGGGGGCTGCTGGCTACACCTTC.

This clonotype was seen a few times. The V call is TRBV6-1, the J call TRBJ1-5; unclear D gene. V was cut by 0 bases and J by 0 bases, with 9 bases left in between. Per germline, CDR1 MNHNS and CDR2 SASEGT. This CDR3 is built from 16 residues. Here the CDR3 reads CASSEAGGLSNQPQHF. For the CDR3, the DNA is TGTGCCAGCAGTGAAGCAGGAGGACTTAGCAATCAGCCCCAGCATTTT.

In the case of this clonotype: This may stem from a read error, because a much larger clone lies one nucleotide away. The chain couples TRBV5-1 to TRBJ1-6; D is undetermined. CDR3 length: 16 amino acids. V shed 4 bases and J shed 0 bases, with 11 bases lying between them. In germline, CDR1 is SGHRS, CDR2 YFSETQ. The CDR3 coding sequence is TGCGCCAGCAGCCCCTCGTTCGACTCCTATAATTCACCCCTCCACTTT. Its translation: CASSPSFDSYNSPLHF.

This clonotype has at least ten counts. J is TRBJ2-1 and V is TRBV20-1; D gene unclear. The CDR3 spans 12 residues. Germline CDR1 is DFQATT and CDR2 is SNEGSKA (reference sequence). The germline V and J ends were trimmed by 6 bases and 9 bases, with 15 bases remaining between them. The CDR3 DNA follows: TGCAGTGCATTCGCTCTTCAAGCTGAGCAGTTCTTC. Protein product: CSAFALQAEQFF.

This clonotype was found many times. Sequence at one end of the junction differs from germline and may be a read error. This chain links TRBV7-7 with TRBJ2-7; TRBD1 agrees at 10 bases. The CDR3 has 14 amino acids. Germline V gives CDR1 SSHAT, CDR2 FNYEAQ (reference sequence). The CDR3 spells CASSPGQGVDEQYF. Written as DNA, the CDR3 is TGTGCTAGCAGCCCCGGACAGGGGGTCGACGAGCAGTACTTC. The whole variable domain, filled in from reference TRBV7-7 and TRBJ2-7, reads GAGVSQSPRYKVTKRGQDVTLRCDPISSHATLYWYQQALGQGPEFLTYFNYEAQPDKSGLPSDRFSAERPEGSISTLTIQRTEQRDSAMYRCASSPGQGVDEQYFGPGTRLTVT.

This clonotype turned up a few times. The CDR3 DNA follows: TGTGCCAGTAGTATAGTAGCGGGCGAGACTAATGAGCAGTTCTTC. It encodes CASSIVAGETNEQFF. The rearrangement links TRBV19 to TRBJ2-1; 7 bases map to TRBD2. Germline V gene data show CDR1 as LNHDA and CDR2 as SQIVND (reference sequence). The CDR3 loop spans 15 amino acids. The V gene end was trimmed by 1 base and the J gene end by 7 bases; junction bases not matched to a gene: 7.

The V and J genes are TRBV6-6 and TRBJ2-3; 10 positions agree with TRBD2. Looked up from germline, CDR1 is MNHNY and CDR2 is SVGAGI (reference sequence). The CDR3 runs 17 residues. The V segment lost 2 bases and the J segment 5 bases; nucleotides outside the gene matches: 10. CDR3 residues: CASSYPWVSGGLDTQYF. For the CDR3, the DNA is TGTGCCAGCAGTTACCCATGGGTTAGCGGGGGGTTAGATACGCAGTATTTT.

This clonotype has more than one count but fewer than ten. The V call is TRBV28, the J call TRBJ1-4; D gene ambiguous. V was shortened by 3 bases and J by 7 bases, with 12 bases between the two germline ends. The V gene's germline CDR1 is MDHEN and CDR2 SYDVKM. This CDR3 has 14 residues. CDR3 nucleotide sequence: TGTGCCAGCAGTTTCCGCCCGATGGGTGAAAAACTGTTTTTT. Its protein product is CASSFRPMGEKLFF.

V gene TRBV7-2 combines with J gene TRBJ1-5; D remains unclear. The CDR3 extends over 14 amino acids. With 6 bases removed from V and 2 bases from J, the gap between germline ends came to 11 bases. Germline CDR1 SGHTA, CDR2 FQGNSA. The CDR3 sequence is CASSVSYGNQPQHF. The CDR3 bases are TGTGCCAGCAGTGTAAGTTACGGCAATCAGCCCCAGCATTTT.

This clonotype was picked up many times. V and J are TRBV20-1 and TRBJ2-1, with D possibly being TRBD1 or TRBD2 (6 bases each). The CDR3 consists of 14 residues. From germline, CDR1 is DFQATT and CDR2 SNEGSKA (reference sequence). Between the trimmed V and J ends, which lost 0 bases and 8 bases, there was a span of 14 bases. The CDR3 protein is CSARDSEGGDEQFF. The CDR3 DNA sequence: TGCAGTGCTAGAGACTCAGAGGGGGGTGATGAGCAGTTCTTC.

This clonotype was seen only a few times. The V call is TRBV28, the J call TRBJ1-2; D is possibly TRBD1 (5 bases). The CDR3 spans 12 residues. Trimming shortened V by 5 bases and J by 4 bases, and 8 bases separated the two germline ends. CDR1 and CDR2 from the germline V gene are MDHEN and SYDVKM. DNA for the CDR3: TGTGCCAGCAGTGGACACAGCTATGGCTACACCTTC. This encodes CASSGHSYGYTF.

This chain uses TRBV27 with TRBJ2-5; 7 nucleotides agree with TRBD2. CDR1 and CDR2 from the germline V gene are MNHEY and SMNVEV (reference sequence). The CDR3 covers 13 residues. V shed 6 bases, J shed 6 bases, and the junction held 7 bases outside the gene matches. CDR3 sequence (DNA): TGTGCCAGCAGACTTGCGGGGGAGCAGACCCAGTACTTC. Translating it yields CASRLAGEQTQYF.